The source of this T cell receptor beta chain is a study of blood T cell repertoires in COVID-19 (TCRdb year 2020). General notes on the study: Samples covering the acute and convalescent phases of COVID-19 were provided by collaborators in the United States, Italy and Spain. The material from the prospective study consisted of cDNA or gDNA derived from T cells, B-cell-depleted T cells, or PBMCs. Deeply sampled blood TCRbeta repertoires from subjects exposed to, actively infected with, or recovered from COVID-19 were included in the dataset. A freely available public database, intended as a resource for researchers studying the immune response to SARS-CoV-2, is where the repertoires were released. The samples were drawn from two sources: the first 160 participants of the ongoing ImmuneRACE study, and about 1,300 subjects contributed by 6 global collaborators. Sample metadata almost always included a de-identified subject ID, COVID-19 status, age in years and sex. Where HLA class I and class II types were available, the types were taken from metadata supplied by the sample provider, not from assay-based typing. Study-wide findings and limitations: Clinical and demographic metadata were provided uncurated, with the amount varying by source and participant.

This clone was seen a few times. The specificity of this receptor is unknown. No per-base quality is available; no much larger clone lies one base away. The immunoSEQ Assay, a bias-controlled multiplex PCR, was used to amplify TCRbeta CDR3 regions from genomic DNA. On the authors' methods: Nucleated cell counts per sample were estimated from amplification of reference gene primers within the assay. To quantify the absolute abundance of each unique TCRbeta CDR3 rearrangement, sequence reads were collapsed and filtered. For each sample, productive Simpson clonality was calculated as the square root of Simpson's diversity index across productive rearrangements. Imported from immuneACCESS, the table was reduced by TCRdb to in-frame sequences with V and J called. These copies leave out some clones; in studies compared against another copy, an unresolved V gene accounts for under half, and the cause of the remainder is not known. Clonal size and the V and J genes are those of that table, whereas D and trimming came from the DNA. Within this sample are more than 20,000 clones, with around 73% of them counted one time only. The ten biggest clones cover 20% of the sample.

V loses 7 bases, J loses 1 base, and the germline ends lie 11 bases apart. The germline V gene (reference sequence) supplies CDR1 LNHDA and CDR2 SQIVND. The CDR3 numbers 13 residues from cysteine through phenylalanine. Just CDR3 DNA is preserved here, 39 bases in frame from base 1. The collaborating institutions used their own protocols to collect whole blood in K2EDTA tubes. For TCRbeta analysis, collaborators shipped samples as frozen whole blood, isolated PBMCs, or DNA extracted from either of those sample types. The clonotype comes from a human donor in a cohort sampled during active or convalescent COVID-19. This chain joins TRBV19 to TRBJ2-7; TRBD1 might be the D gene, on 5 matching bases. Material: peripheral blood. The DNA sequence is as follows: TGTGCCAGTACCTCGGACAAATCCTACGAGCAGTACTTC. It translates to CASTSDKSYEQYF. The full variable domain, completed from the reference TRBV19 and TRBJ2-7 proteins outside the CDR3, reads DGGITQSPKYLFRKEGQNVTLSCEQNLNHDAMYWYRQDPGQGLRLIYYSQIVNDFQKGDIAEGYSVSREKKESFPLTVTSAQKNPTAFYLCASTSDKSYEQYFGPGTRLTVT.